This is a list of T cell receptor beta chains from one sample in a study of cytomegalovirus exposure and HLA in healthy donors. The assay was immunoSEQ multiplex PCR, and TCRdb's table has in-frame clones only and misses some. The sample lists about 110,000 clones, roughly 73% seen once, with 2.5% in the top ten. The sequencing sample was made of PBMCs. Every receptor here comes from a middle-aged man in good health and CMV-seronegative. Each CDR3 is given with its conserved first and last residue. D genes are given only for firm matches. Clone size is given for some rows only: seen once, a few or many times, or a class if the clone is expanded.

>TRBJ1-4|NA|TRBV2|TRBD1
CASSQTGIGTNEKLFF
TGTGCCAGCAGCCAGACAGGGATTGGAACTAATGAAAAACTGTTTTTT
>TRBJ2-5|NA|TRBV11-3|TRBD2
CASSSGLTSGGTETQYF
TGTGCCAGCAGCTCAGGTCTTACTAGCGGGGGAACAGAGACCCAGTACTTC
>TRBJ2-3|once|TRBV5-1|NA
CASSLPSTDTQYF
TGCGCCAGCAGCTTGCCTAGCACAGATACGCAGTATTTT
>TRBJ2-7|once|TRBV19|TRBD1
CASSMEGDRFYEQYF
TGTGCCAGTAGTATGGAGGGGGACAGGTTCTACGAGCAGTACTTC
>TRBJ2-5|NA|TRBV2|TRBD2
CASSDGGGAGETQYF
TGTGCCAGCAGTGATGGCGGGGGGGCCGGGGAGACCCAGTACTTC
>TRBJ1-3|NA|TRBV5-6|NA
CASSLGPGGNTIYF
TGTGCCAGCAGCTTGGGGCCAGGGGGAAACACCATATATTTT
>TRBJ1-2|NA|TRBV7-2|TRBD1
CASIGGAGGYGYTF
TGTGCCAGCATAGGGGGCGCAGGGGGCTATGGCTACACCTTC
>TRBJ1-5|once|TRBV6-5|TRBD1
CASSSFPQGAGQPQHF
TGTGCCAGCAGTTCCTTTCCCCAGGGGGCTGGACAGCCCCAGCATTTT
>TRBJ1-6|few|TRBV7-9|TRBD1
CASSPGQSNSPLHF
TGTGCCAGCAGCCCGGGACAGTCCAATTCACCCCTCCACTTT
>TRBJ2-2|NA|TRBV7-9|TRBD1
CASSLQGTGELFF
TGTGCCAGCAGCCTACAGGGGACCGGGGAGCTGTTTTTT
>TRBJ1-1|NA|TRBV29-1|TRBD1
CSVVAGGRAFF
TGCAGCGTTGTGGCAGGGGGTAGAGCTTTCTTT
>TRBJ1-2|NA|TRBV2|NA
CASRPGAVSNYGYTF
TGTGCCAGCCGACCTGGGGCAGTTTCAAACTATGGCTACACCTTC
>TRBJ2-3|NA|TRBV4-1|NA
CASSRIQEDTQYF
TGCGCCAGCAGCCGAATACAGGAGGATACGCAGTATTTT
>TRBJ1-1|NA|TRBV10-3|NA
CAIRTPYNTEAFF
TGTGCCATCAGGACACCCTACAACACTGAAGCTTTCTTT
>TRBJ2-7|NA|TRBV27|TRBD1
CASSLLGTGYEQYF
TGTGCCAGCAGTTTACTTGGGACAGGCTACGAGCAGTACTTC
>TRBJ2-3|NA|TRBV6-1|TRBD2
CASSEKLAGGTDTQYF
TGTGCCAGCAGTGAAAAACTAGCGGGGGGCACAGATACGCAGTATTTT
>TRBJ2-6|NA|TRBV5-1|TRBD2
CASSWGGVSGANVLTF
TGCGCCAGCAGCTGGGGGGGGGTTTCTGGGGCCAACGTCCTGACTTTC
>TRBJ2-7|NA|TRBV29-1|TRBD1
CSARTGYEQYF
TGCAGCGCCCGGACAGGGTACGAGCAGTACTTC
>TRBJ2-1|NA|TRBV2|TRBD1
CASNPDRVSYNEQFF
TGTGCCAGCAACCCGGACAGGGTCTCCTACAATGAGCAGTTCTTC
>TRBJ2-3|NA|TRBV2|TRBD2
CASGGGTSTDTQYF
TGTGCCAGCGGCGGGGGGACAAGCACAGATACGCAGTATTTT
>TRBJ2-1|NA|TRBV10-3|TRBD1
CAISGTGGYNEQFF
TGTGCCATCAGTGGGACAGGGGGGTACAATGAGCAGTTCTTC
>TRBJ2-3|NA|TRBV1|NA
CTSSQTRDSGAETDTQYF
TGCACCAGCAGCCAGACCCGGGATAGCGGGGCAGAGACAGATACGCAGTATTTT
>TRBJ1-6|NA|TRBV18|TRBD1
CASSPTDRGALHF
TGTGCCAGCTCACCCACGGACAGGGGAGCCCTCCACTTT
>TRBJ2-7|NA|TRBV9|TRBD1
CASSPGQGGTYEQYF
TGTGCCAGCAGCCCCGGACAGGGAGGCACCTACGAGCAGTACTTC
>TRBJ2-5|NA|TRBV29-1|NA
CSVEDLGGETQYF
TGCAGCGTTGAAGATCTAGGAGGAGAGACCCAGTACTTC
>TRBJ1-2|NA|TRBV9|NA
CASSVGMGANYGYTF
TGTGCCAGCAGCGTAGGCATGGGAGCGAACTATGGCTACACCTTC
>TRBJ2-7|NA|TRBV6-5|TRBD2
CASSLVAGIYEQYF
TGTGCCAGCAGTTTAGTAGCGGGGATCTACGAGCAGTACTTC
>TRBJ1-5|NA|TRBV19|NA
CASSLEESSNQPQHF
TGTGCCAGTAGTCTGGAGGAATCGAGCAATCAGCCCCAGCATTTT
>TRBJ1-6|NA|TRBV25-1|NA
CASSEYGSYNSPLHF
TGTGCCAGCAGTGAATATGGCAGCTATAATTCACCCCTCCACTTT
>TRBJ2-2|NA|TRBV29-1|NA
CSGGENTGELFF
TGCAGCGGAGGAGAGAACACCGGGGAGCTGTTTTTT
>TRBJ1-2|NA|TRBV5-4|TRBD1
CASSWDRDFNYGYTF
TGTGCCAGCAGCTGGGACAGGGACTTTAACTATGGCTACACCTTC
>TRBJ2-3|NA|TRBV7-2|TRBD2
CASSLEVAGSTDTQYF
TGTGCCAGCAGCTTAGAAGTAGCGGGAAGCACAGATACGCAGTATTTT
>TRBJ2-3|NA|TRBV19|NA
CASSRRRATDTQYF
TGTGCCAGTAGCCGACGGAGGGCCACAGATACGCAGTATTTT
>TRBJ1-1|NA|TRBV14|NA
CASSQDIGGTEAFF
TGTGCCAGCAGCCAAGACATCGGGGGAACTGAAGCTTTCTTT
>TRBJ2-5|once|TRBV19|TRBD1
CATGWTGGQETQYF
TGTGCTACAGGTTGGACAGGCGGGCAAGAGACCCAGTACTTC
>TRBJ2-5|NA|TRBV28|TRBD1
CASSRQGVRETQYF
TGTGCCAGCAGTAGACAGGGGGTGAGAGAGACCCAGTACTTC
>TRBJ1-2|NA|TRBV7-9|TRBD1
CSSIPTTTGSNYGYTF
TGTTCCAGCATCCCAACCACGACAGGGTCTAACTATGGCTACACCTTC
>TRBJ1-1|NA|TRBV9|NA
CASSIDRYTEAFF
TGTGCCAGCAGCATCGACAGGTACACTGAAGCTTTCTTT